These 20 T cell receptor beta chains came from one sample sequenced in a study of T cells in localized non-small cell lung cancer. The assay was immunoSEQ multiplex PCR, and TCRdb's table has in-frame clones only and misses some. The sample holds approximately 30,000 clones, roughly 90% seen once. Sequenced here: peripheral blood mononuclear cells, sampled before any cancer treatment. All receptors derive from a female donor aged 60 or older with stage II lung adenocarcinoma.

The chain carries TRBV6-1 and TRBJ1-5, with D unresolved. In germline, CDR1 is MNHNS, CDR2 SASEGT. V gave up 10 bases and J gave up 0 bases, with 10 bases separating them. The CDR3 loop spans 13 amino acids. CDR3 nucleotides: TGTGCCACTACTACTCGTAGCAATCAGCCCCAGCATTTT. Translating it yields CATTTRSNQPQHF.

The CDR3, as DNA: TGTGCCAGCAGCCCTCGTTTAAAGGGGAACACTGAAGCTTTCTTT. Translation: CASSPRLKGNTEAFF. This rearrangement joins TRBV28 to TRBJ1-1; no definite D call. The CDR3 covers 15 residues. Germline V lookup: CDR1 MDHEN, CDR2 SYDVKM. Trimming removed 6 bases from V and 1 base from J, with 15 bases in between.

The chain has TRBV7-8 and TRBJ1-1; D unresolved. This CDR3 has 14 residues. V dropped 7 bases and J dropped 2 bases, with 14 bases sitting between them. Per germline, CDR1 SGHVS and CDR2 FQNEAQ. CDR3 residues: CASTQRRVNTEAFF. The CDR3, as DNA: TGTGCCAGCACCCAGCGACGGGTAAACACTGAAGCTTTCTTT.

The chain is built from TRBV7-8 and TRBJ1-5, with a weak D call TRBD1 (5 bases). This CDR3 is built from 13 residues. Germline V gene data show CDR1 as SGHVS and CDR2 as FQNEAQ. Trimming took 7 bases from V and 4 from J, leaving 11 bases between them. The CDR3 sequence is CASNRGGNQPQHF. The CDR3 DNA reads TGTGCCAGCAACCGGGGGGGGAATCAGCCCCAGCATTTT.

This clone appeared once. The chain is built from TRBV27 and TRBJ2-1; possibly TRBD2 for D (6 bases). The CDR3 totals 16 residues. Germline V gene data show CDR1 as MNHEY and CDR2 as SMNVEV (reference sequence). V was clipped by 6 bases and J by 1 base, with 16 bases between them. The CDR3 region is CASSDKAGLSYNEQFF. For the CDR3, the DNA is TGTGCCAGCAGCGACAAAGCGGGCCTATCCTACAATGAGCAGTTCTTC.

The chain uses TRBV30 and TRBJ1-6, with 7 bases fitting TRBD1. This CDR3 is built from 14 residues. The J segment lost 9 bases and the V segment lost 5 bases, leaving 10 bases of the junction unmatched. The V gene's germline CDR1 is GTSNPN and CDR2 SVGIG (reference sequence). CDR3: CAWQGGSEVSPLHF. The CDR3 DNA reads as TGTGCCTGGCAAGGGGGCTCCGAGGTTTCACCCCTCCACTTT.

The chain links TRBV18 to TRBJ2-2; 7 nucleotides line up with TRBD1. Germline assignment: CDR1 KGHSH and CDR2 LQKENI. The CDR3 length is 16 residues. V trimming: 2 bases; J trimming: 0 bases; junction bases outside the gene matches: 3. The CDR3 here is CASSPWDSANTGELFF. As DNA, the CDR3 is TGTGCCAGCTCACCATGGGACAGCGCGAACACCGGGGAGCTGTTTTTT.

The chain joins TRBV10-3 to TRBJ1-3; maybe TRBD1 (6 bases). The CDR3 spans 14 residues. Germline values: CDR1 ENHRY, CDR2 SYGVKD. V lost 6 bases to trimming and J lost 4 bases, with 13 bases between them. The CDR3 spells CAISRDIPGNTIYF. The CDR3 nucleotides are TGTGCCATCAGCCGGGACATACCAGGAAACACCATATATTTT.

The genes are TRBV5-1 and TRBJ1-4; a weak D match, TRBD1 (6 bases). Germline V gene data show CDR1 as SGHRS and CDR2 as YFSETQ. The CDR3 runs 13 residues. V was pared by 3 bases and J by 8 bases, with 11 bases between. CDR3 region: CASSSTGIEKLFF. The CDR3 DNA reads as TGCGCCAGCAGCTCTACAGGGATCGAAAAACTGTTTTTT.

The rearrangement joins TRBV7-9 to TRBJ1-2; TRBD1 is a possible D gene (5 bases). There are 17 residues in the CDR3. Deletions cut 1 base from V and 1 base from J, with 16 bases between. The germline gives CDR1 SEHNR, CDR2 FQNEAQ (reference sequence). Here the CDR3 reads CASSLDSQGRLNYGYTF. The CDR3 DNA is TGTGCCAGCAGCTTAGACTCTCAGGGTCGGCTTAACTATGGCTACACCTTC.

This clone was found once. The chain uses TRBV27 and TRBJ2-7; no clear D gene. The CDR3 totals 13 residues. The ends were cut back, 2 bases at V and 3 bases at J, with 8 bases in the middle. Germline V gene sequence: CDR1 MNHEY, CDR2 SMNVEV (reference sequence). The CDR3 region is CASSLTYLYEQYF. The CDR3, as DNA: TGTGCCAGCAGTTTAACCTACCTCTACGAGCAGTACTTC.

The chain has TRBV4-3 and TRBJ2-7, with 8 bases identical to TRBD2. CDR1 LGHNA and CDR2 YSLEER come from the germline V gene. The CDR3 consists of 16 residues. With 3 bases clipped from V and 1 base from J, the junction kept 8 bases outside the gene matches. CDR3: CASSQELAGPSYEQYF. For the CDR3, the DNA is TGCGCCAGCAGCCAGGAATTAGCGGGACCATCCTACGAGCAGTACTTC.

This clone was counted a single time. J is TRBJ1-2 and V is TRBV5-1, with 7 bases that match TRBD1. Germline-derived CDR1 and CDR2 are SGHRS and YFSETQ. Germline trimming cut 0 bases from V and 4 bases from J; bases unmatched to any gene: 9. The CDR3 is 16 amino acids. This chain's CDR3 is CASSLAPGQEGYGYTF. CDR3 sequence (DNA): TGCGCCAGCAGCTTGGCCCCAGGACAGGAGGGCTATGGCTACACCTTC.

The chain carries TRBV19 and TRBJ1-5, with D possibly matching TRBD1 (6 bases). The CDR3 is made up of 16 amino acids. Trimming left V 9 bases short and J 6 bases short, with 24 bases between. Germline V gene sequence: CDR1 LNHDA, CDR2 SQIVND (reference sequence). The CDR3 region is CASRLFTRGKGQPQHF. The CDR3 nucleotides are TGTGCCAGCAGATTATTCACCAGGGGAAAGGGTCAGCCCCAGCATTTT.

The V and J genes are TRBV9 and TRBJ2-2; D gene unclear. The CDR3 is made up of 16 amino acids. Trimming left V 4 bases short and J 4 bases short, with 17 bases between. Germline V gene lookup returns CDR1 SGDLS and CDR2 YYNGEE. The CDR3: CASSLGVQSFTGELFF. The CDR3 bases are TGTGCCAGCAGCCTTGGGGTGCAGAGCTTCACCGGGGAGCTGTTTTTT.

V gene TRBV19 combines with J gene TRBJ2-3, with 16 bases lining up with TRBD2. The CDR3 runs to 19 residues. Germline trimming cut 4 bases from V and 0 bases from J; bases unmatched to any gene: 7. Looked up from germline, CDR1 is LNHDA and CDR2 is SQIVND (reference sequence). The DNA for the CDR3 is TGTGCCAGTAGTACCTCCGGGACTAGCGGGGGGGCTAGCACAGATACGCAGTATTTT. Encoded protein: CASSTSGTSGGASTDTQYF.

This clone has only one observation. V gene TRBV11-2 combines with J gene TRBJ2-1; possible D gene TRBD2, 5 bases. CDR1 is SGHAT and CDR2 is FQNNGV in the germline V gene. Trimming took off 0 bases at V and 10 bases at J, with 10 bases between the two ends. The CDR3 is made up of 13 amino acids. The CDR3 spells CASSLDPSGEQFF. The DNA of the CDR3 is TGTGCCAGCAGCTTAGATCCCTCGGGAGAGCAGTTCTTC.

V usage is TRBV5-8 and J usage is TRBJ1-3, with D perhaps matching TRBD1 (6 bases). The CDR3 length is 12 residues. CDR1 and CDR2 from the germline V gene are SGHTS and YDEGEE. Trimming stripped 4 bases from V and 8 bases from J, with 10 bases between. The CDR3 sequence: CASSLGGHTIYF. The DNA for the CDR3 is TGTGCCAGCAGCCTGGGGGGCCACACCATATATTTT.

J is TRBJ1-1 and V is TRBV28; 8 bases are a match to TRBD1. Germline V gene lookup returns CDR1 MDHEN and CDR2 SYDVKM. Trimming removed 3 bases from V and 6 bases from J; junction bases left unmatched: 12. The CDR3 length is 16 residues. The CDR3 loop is CASSFGDRFIGAEAFF. CDR3 nucleotide sequence: TGTGCCAGCAGTTTCGGGGACAGGTTTATAGGCGCTGAAGCTTTCTTT.

The chain combines TRBV19 with TRBJ1-5, with D uncertain. CDR1 is LNHDA and CDR2 is SQIVND in the germline V gene (reference sequence). Trimming removed 7 bases from V and 1 base from J, with 20 bases in between. The CDR3 totals 17 residues. The CDR3 loop is CASNEWAALGSNQPQHF. In DNA form, the CDR3 reads TGTGCCAGTAACGAGTGGGCAGCTCTGGGGAGCAATCAGCCCCAGCATTTT. Full variable domain (missing parts from reference TRBV19 and TRBJ1-5): DGGITQSPKYLFRKEGQNVTLSCEQNLNHDAMYWYRQDPGQGLRLIYYSQIVNDFQKGDIAEGYSVSREKKESFPLTVTSAQKNPTAFYLCASNEWAALGSNQPQHFGDGTRLSIL.